The 32 T cell receptor beta chains listed next were all sequenced from one sample in a study of OX40 agonist ivuxolimab in advanced cancers. This table comes from immunoSEQ multiplex PCR, and its TCRdb copy is limited to in-frame clones, with some not included. This table has about 88,000 clones, roughly 84% appearing once. The input for sequencing was CD4+ or CD8+ T cells sorted from blood, taken in a trial of the OX40 agonist ivuxolimab. Source of these receptors: an adult with an advanced solid tumor such as melanoma, head and neck, liver or kidney cancer.

A few counts support this clone. The chain carries TRBV5-1 and TRBJ2-1, with unresolved D. This CDR3 region has 14 residues. Looked up from germline, CDR1 is SGHRS and CDR2 is YFSETQ. V lost 2 bases, J lost 5 bases, and 11 bases lay in between. The CDR3 protein is CASSFNLGDNEQFF. The CDR3 bases are TGCGCCAGCAGCTTTAATCTCGGCGACAATGAGCAGTTCTTC. Together with reference TRBV5-1 and TRBJ2-1, the CDR3 gives the full variable domain: KAGVTQTPRYLIKTRGQQVTLSCSPISGHRSVSWYQQTPGQGLQFLFEYFSETQRNKGNFPGRFSGRQFSNSRSEMNVSTLELGDSALYLCASSFNLGDNEQFFGPGTRLTVL.

The chain recombines TRBV28 with TRBJ2-3, with 7 bases aligning to TRBD2. The CDR3 is made up of 15 amino acids. V dropped 8 bases and J dropped 2; count of bases not matched to a gene: 10. Germline CDR1 is MDHEN and CDR2 is SYDVKM. CDR3 nucleotide sequence: TGTGCCAGCGGGAGTAGCGGGCAACACACAGATACGCAGTATTTT. This codes for CASGSSGQHTDTQYF.

In this sample, this clone turned up a few times. J is TRBJ2-2 and V is TRBV7-3, with TRBD2 identical over 12 bases. The germline V gene has CDR1 SGHTA and CDR2 FQGTGA. V trimming: 2 bases; J trimming: 6 bases; junction bases outside the gene matches: 7. The CDR3 covers 17 residues. Written as DNA, the CDR3 is TGTGCCAGCAGCTTAGGACTAGCGGGATCGGGTCCCGGGGAGCTGTTTTTT. Amino acid sequence: CASSLGLAGSGPGELFF.

This chain joins TRBV7-3 and TRBJ2-5; a possible D gene is TRBD2 (5 bases). Deletions cut 4 bases from V and 5 bases from J, with 11 bases between. The CDR3 is 13 residues long. CDR1 and CDR2 from the germline V gene are SGHTA and FQGTGA. In nucleotides, the CDR3 is TGTGCCAGCAGCTCCACCTGGGAGGAGACCCAGTACTTC. It yields the protein CASSSTWEETQYF.

The chain recombines TRBV5-1 with TRBJ2-7; D perhaps matches TRBD2 (6 bases). The CDR3 loop spans 14 amino acids. The V and J ends lost 5 bases and 0 bases respectively, with 12 bases between them. The germline CDR1 and CDR2 sequences are SGHRS and YFSETQ. The DNA for the CDR3 is TGCGCCAGCAGGCGGAGCGGGCTCTCCTACGAGCAGTACTTC. It encodes CASRRSGLSYEQYF.

A few counts support this clone. This rearrangement joins TRBV27 to TRBJ2-6, with D possibly TRBD1 on 5 matching bases. Trimming pared 5 bases from V and 3 bases from J, leaving 17 bases between. The CDR3 is made up of 17 amino acids. The germline V gene encodes CDR1 MNHEY and CDR2 SMNVEV (reference sequence). The CDR3 sequence: CASSPLWGQSGANVLTF. DNA of the CDR3: TGTGCCAGCAGTCCTCTTTGGGGCCAGAGTGGGGCCAACGTCCTGACTTTC.

This clone has more than one count but fewer than ten. The chain employs TRBV6-6 and TRBJ2-1, with D tentatively TRBD2 (5 bases). This CDR3 contains 13 residues. Trimming removed 6 bases from V and 10 bases from J, with 16 bases in between. The germline V gene has CDR1 MNHNY and CDR2 SVGAGI (reference sequence). The CDR3 loop is CASSEAEGNEQFF. As DNA, the CDR3 is TGTGCCAGCAGCGAGGCCGAGGGTAACGAGCAGTTCTTC.

This clone was seen repeatedly, ten times or more. The rearrangement joins TRBV7-2 to TRBJ2-1; 9 bases fit TRBD2. CDR3 length equals 18 residues. CDR1 and CDR2 (germline): SGHTA, FQGNSA. With 2 bases clipped from V and 0 bases from J, the junction kept 8 bases outside the gene matches. The CDR3 nucleotides read TGTGCCAGCAGCTTAAACGGACTAGCGAGTTTCTCCTACAATGAGCAGTTCTTC. Its translation is CASSLNGLASFSYNEQFF.

The J gene is TRBJ2-1, the V gene TRBV7-2, with a weak D call TRBD2 (6 bases). V lost 5 bases, J lost 8 bases, and 16 bases lay in between. CDR1 is SGHTA and CDR2 is FQGNSA in the germline V gene. This CDR3 contains 14 residues. CDR3 bases: TGTGCCAGCAGCGCGGGACCAACCCCGGATGAGCAGTTCTTC. Its translation is CASSAGPTPDEQFF.

The gene calls are TRBV18 and TRBJ1-2; tentative D call: TRBD1 (5 bases). Trimming pared 5 bases from V and 5 bases from J, leaving 18 bases between. The germline V gene encodes CDR1 KGHSH and CDR2 LQKENI. The CDR3 runs 15 residues. The CDR3, as DNA: TGTGCCAGCTCAGACCGGACCGGGACCCGATATGGCTACACCTTC. This gives the protein CASSDRTGTRYGYTF.

In this sample, this clone turned up a few times. The rearrangement uses TRBV28 and TRBJ1-2; a weak D match, TRBD1 (6 bases). The V end was cut by 3 bases, the J end by 5 bases, with 13 bases between. This CDR3 is 14 amino acids long. Germline loops: CDR1 MDHEN, CDR2 SYDVKM. CDR3 in amino acids: CASSFHRDRYGYTF. CDR3 nucleotide sequence: TGTGCCAGCAGTTTCCACAGGGATAGGTATGGCTACACCTTC.

The V call is TRBV19, the J call TRBJ2-7, with D tentatively TRBD1 (5 bases). Germline V gives CDR1 LNHDA, CDR2 SQIVND (reference sequence). The germline V and J ends were trimmed by 6 bases and 0 bases, with 15 bases remaining between them. The CDR3 extends over 15 amino acids. This CDR3 reads CASRKTDTSSYEQYF. The CDR3 region has the DNA TGTGCCAGTAGAAAAACGGACACAAGCTCCTACGAGCAGTACTTC.

This sequence joins TRBV28 and TRBJ1-4; TRBD1 is a possible D gene (5 bases). Trimming took 1 base from V and 5 from J, leaving 11 bases between them. The CDR3 covers 15 residues. Per the germline V gene, CDR1 is MDHEN and CDR2 is SYDVKM. The CDR3 nucleotides read TGTGCCAGCAGTTTATCAAGGGGTGTGAATGAAAAACTGTTTTTT. It is translated as CASSLSRGVNEKLFF.

This chain connects TRBV6-5 to TRBJ2-2; maybe TRBD2 (6 bases). The CDR3 loop spans 14 amino acids. Trimming stripped 8 bases from V and 4 bases from J, with 14 bases between. CDR1 and CDR2 from the germline V gene are MNHEY and SVGAGI. CDR3: CASLDGAGTGELFF. The CDR3 nucleotides are TGTGCCAGCCTCGACGGAGCGGGCACCGGGGAGCTGTTTTTT.

The chain employs TRBV5-1 and TRBJ2-2; 9 positions agree with TRBD1. V trimming: 4 bases; J trimming: 5 bases; junction bases outside the gene matches: 9. This CDR3 has 16 amino acids. The germline CDR1 and CDR2 sequences are SGHRS and YFSETQ. The CDR3 protein is CASSPGTGIGTGELFF. The CDR3 DNA follows: TGCGCCAGCAGCCCCGGGACAGGGATTGGAACCGGGGAGCTGTTTTTT.

This CDR3 is CAWRESYNSPLHF. In DNA form, the CDR3 reads TGTGCCTGGAGGGAGTCCTATAATTCACCCCTCCACTTT. The V call is TRBV30, the J call TRBJ1-6; D not certain. This CDR3 region has 13 residues. Germline V lookup: CDR1 GTSNPN, CDR2 SVGIG (reference sequence). V lost 3 bases to trimming and J lost 1 base, with 4 bases between them.

Note on this clone: The same CDR3 can be traced to other DNA sequences in this sample. The chain employs TRBV5-4 and TRBJ1-2; 12 bases agree with TRBD1. CDR1 and CDR2 (germline): SGHNT, YYREEE (reference sequence). CDR3 length: 15 amino acids. V was pared by 5 bases and J by 8 bases, with 10 bases of the junction left unmatched. This chain's CDR3 is CASRLGGTGGAGYTF. CDR3 bases: TGTGCCAGCAGACTAGGGGGGACAGGGGGCGCGGGCTACACCTTC.

The genes are TRBV19 and TRBJ2-3; no clear D. The germline V and J ends were trimmed by 4 bases and 4 bases, with 24 bases remaining between them. This CDR3 contains 18 residues. Looked up from germline, CDR1 is LNHDA and CDR2 is SQIVND (reference sequence). In DNA, the CDR3 is TGTGCCAGTAGTACGGGCCCTGGAGCTGTGATTTTTGCAGATACGCAGTATTTT. This codes for CASSTGPGAVIFADTQYF.

This clone was picked up one time. The chain's CDR3 is CASSVGLAGVTYEQYF. CDR3 sequence (DNA): TGTGCCAGCAGCGTGGGACTAGCGGGGGTCACCTACGAGCAGTACTTC. The chain couples TRBV5-5 to TRBJ2-7; TRBD2 agrees at 14 bases. Germline V gene data show CDR1 as SGHKS and CDR2 as YYEKEE (reference sequence). CDR3 length: 16 residues. Unmatched junction bases numbered 5, after V lost 4 bases and J lost 2 bases.

The rearrangement links TRBV6-1 to TRBJ1-2; tentatively, D is TRBD1 (5 bases). The germline V gene has CDR1 MNHNS and CDR2 SASEGT. The CDR3 runs to 15 residues. Trimming pared 3 bases from V and 4 bases from J, leaving 15 bases between. CDR3 sequence: CASSDRQGLGYGYTF. CDR3 DNA: TGTGCCAGCAGTGATCGCCAGGGTTTAGGCTATGGCTACACCTTC.

V gene TRBV28 combines with J gene TRBJ2-4; 9 bases are shared with TRBD1. V trimming: 1 base; J trimming: 2 bases; junction bases outside the gene matches: 6. Germline V gene sequence: CDR1 MDHEN, CDR2 SYDVKM. This CDR3 region has 17 residues. DNA of the CDR3: TGTGCCAGCAGTTTATTAGGGGGACAGGGATCCAAAAACATTCAGTACTTC. This gives the protein CASSLLGGQGSKNIQYF. Full variable domain (rest looked up from reference TRBV28 and TRBJ2-4): DVKVTQSSRYLVKRTGEKVFLECVQDMDHENMFWYRQDPGLGLRLIYFSYDVKMKEKGDIPEGYSVSREKKERFSLILESASTNQTSMYLCASSLLGGQGSKNIQYFGAGTRLSVL.

This clone was seen only a few times. CDR3 nucleotide sequence: TGCGCCAGCAGCTTGGCCCTAGCGGGAGTAACCGGGGAGCTGTTTTTT. Residues: CASSLALAGVTGELFF. The chain is built from TRBV5-1 and TRBJ2-2, with TRBD2 identical over 10 bases. The CDR3 loop spans 16 amino acids. CDR1 and CDR2 from the germline V gene are SGHRS and YFSETQ. Losses at the gene ends were 0 bases for V and 5 bases for J; bases not matched to a gene: 4.

V usage is TRBV7-2 and J usage is TRBJ1-2; D remains ambiguous. The V gene lost 6 bases and the J gene lost 4 bases, with 12 bases spanning the gap. CDR1 and CDR2 from the germline V gene are SGHTA and FQGNSA. The CDR3 is 13 amino acids. The CDR3 here is CASSTGFLYGYTF. CDR3 sequence (DNA): TGTGCCAGCAGTACGGGGTTTCTCTATGGCTACACCTTC.

V gene TRBV9 combines with J gene TRBJ2-1; D remains ambiguous. Germline V gene sequence: CDR1 SGDLS, CDR2 YYNGEE. The V gene lost 3 bases and the J gene lost 0 bases, with 7 bases spanning the gap. The CDR3 totals 14 residues. The CDR3 sequence: CASSGESSYNEQFF. The CDR3 coding sequence is TGTGCCAGCAGCGGGGAAAGCTCCTACAATGAGCAGTTCTTC.

This clone was recorded many times. The CDR3 DNA follows: TGTGCCAGTAGTATATCGGAGAACACCGGGGAGCTGTTTTTT. It is translated as CASSISENTGELFF. The chain combines TRBV19 with TRBJ2-2, with D unclear. The germline gives CDR1 LNHDA, CDR2 SQIVND (reference sequence). The CDR3 runs 14 residues. Trimming removed 2 bases at V and 1 base at J, with 5 bases between.

V is TRBV2 and J is TRBJ2-4; a weak D match, TRBD1 (6 bases). The CDR3 runs 12 residues. Germline CDR1 and CDR2: SNHLY and FYNNEI. The V end lost 6 bases, the J end lost 8 bases, and 11 bases lay between the germline ends. The CDR3 loop reads CASRDSLDIQYF. The CDR3 DNA is TGTGCCAGCAGGGACAGCCTGGACATTCAGTACTTC.

The chain carries TRBV18 and TRBJ2-3; D not certain. Trimming cost V 3 bases and J 6 bases, with 10 bases left between them. Germline CDR1 KGHSH, CDR2 LQKENI. The length of the CDR3 is 13 residues. This CDR3 reads CASSPKIWDTQYF. The DNA for the CDR3 is TGTGCCAGCTCACCCAAAATCTGGGATACGCAGTATTTT.

CDR3 sequence (DNA): TGTGCCAGCAGCTTCTGGGGCTCTGGCTACACCTTC. The encoded protein is CASSFWGSGYTF. This chain connects TRBV7-2 to TRBJ1-2; TRBD1 might be the D (5 bases). Germline assignment: CDR1 SGHTA and CDR2 FQGNSA. This CDR3 region has 12 residues. V was cut by 3 bases and J by 7 bases, with 9 bases left in between. The full variable domain, completed using reference TRBV7-2 and TRBJ1-2, is GAGVSQSPSNKVTEKGKDVELRCDPISGHTALYWYRQSLGQGLEFLIYFQGNSAPDKSGLPSDRFSAERTGGSVSTLTIQRTQQEDSAVYLCASSFWGSGYTFGSGTRLTVV.

The chain links TRBV2 to TRBJ1-1; D remains ambiguous. The CDR3 covers 13 residues. The germline CDR1 and CDR2 sequences are SNHLY and FYNNEI. The V and J ends lost 4 bases and 4 bases respectively, with 10 bases between them. The CDR3 DNA follows: TGTGCCAGCAGTGGGGGAGGGATCACTGAAGCTTTCTTT. Protein: CASSGGGITEAFF. Looking up the rest from reference TRBV2 and TRBJ1-1 gives the full variable domain: EPEVTQTPSHQVTQMGQEVILRCVPISNHLYFYWYRQILGQKVEFLVSFYNNEISEKSEIFDDQFSVERPDGSNFTLKIRSTKLEDSAMYFCASSGGGITEAFFGQGTRLTVV.

V is TRBV7-3 and J is TRBJ2-2; no firm D call. The CDR3 spans 13 residues. Germline CDR1 and CDR2: SGHTA and FQGTGA. V shed 5 bases and J shed 11 bases, with 15 bases lying between them. The CDR3 spells CASSLLPVAELFF. The CDR3 coding sequence is TGTGCCAGCAGCCTTTTACCCGTGGCAGAGCTGTTTTTT.

The rearrangement uses TRBV2 and TRBJ2-7; D is unresolved. The CDR3 extends over 12 amino acids. Looked up from germline, CDR1 is SNHLY and CDR2 is FYNNEI. Between the trimmed V and J ends, which lost 7 bases and 0 bases, there was a span of 7 bases. The CDR3 loop is CASNSLSYEQYF. The CDR3 DNA is TGTGCCAGCAATAGCCTCTCCTACGAGCAGTACTTC.

The gene calls are TRBV7-2 and TRBJ2-1, with 9 bases fitting TRBD2. Germline V gene sequence: CDR1 SGHTA, CDR2 FQGNSA. This CDR3 has 15 residues. With 5 bases clipped from V and 7 bases from J, the junction kept 9 bases outside the gene matches. The CDR3 sequence is CASSPGGSGRNEQFF. As DNA, the CDR3 is TGTGCCAGCAGCCCCGGCGGTAGCGGGAGAAATGAGCAGTTCTTC.